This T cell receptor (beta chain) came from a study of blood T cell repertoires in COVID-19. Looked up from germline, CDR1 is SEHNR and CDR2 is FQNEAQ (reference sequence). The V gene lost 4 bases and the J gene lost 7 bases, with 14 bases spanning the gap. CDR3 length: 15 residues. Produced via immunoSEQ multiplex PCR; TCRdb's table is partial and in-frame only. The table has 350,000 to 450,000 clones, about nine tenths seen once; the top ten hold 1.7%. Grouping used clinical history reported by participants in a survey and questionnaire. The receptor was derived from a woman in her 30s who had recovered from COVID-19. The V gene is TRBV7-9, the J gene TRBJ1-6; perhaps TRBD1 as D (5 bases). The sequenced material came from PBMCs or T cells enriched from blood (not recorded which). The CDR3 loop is CASSSPGGQNSPLHF. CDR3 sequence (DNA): TGTGCCAGCAGCTCGCCGGGGGGTCAGAATTCACCCCTCCACTTT.